This is a list of T cell receptor beta chains from one sample in a study of Tregs in tolerant kidney transplant recipients. Produced via immunoSEQ multiplex PCR; TCRdb's table is partial and in-frame only. The sample includes tens of thousands of clones, approximately 85% of them seen just once. The sample here was Tregs from blood, taken before the transplant. Receptors originate from a human donor who received a combined kidney and bone marrow transplant. Each CDR3 is given without its conserved first and last residue. Each record gives: clone size, V gene, CDR3 protein. Not all rows give a size; the values are once, few, many and, for expanded clones, a class.

>few|TRBV19
ASSRQGRKTGNTEAF
>.|TRBV10-3
AISGRAGAKTDTQY
>.|TRBV9
ASSPGANTGELF
>.|TRBV7-8
ASSLVHQARDYGYT
>.|TRBV6-5
ASKSAYEQY
>.|TRBV2
ASSERLVVFTRTYNEQF
>.|TRBV5-1
ASSLVKDRGRDTQY
>.|TRBV27
ASSLRFGDSSWTGELF
>.|TRBV27
ASSFEDSRVGLCETQY
>.|TRBV6-1
ASSEGVWGYT
>.|TRBV19
ASTEHSLENTGELF
>.|TRBV7-2
ASSFDSSGSSSLH
>.|TRBV5-4
ASSFGSPGVLLN
>.|TRBV7-2
ASSHLLDPRYNEQF
>few|TRBV2
ASRGGNQETQY